This T cell receptor beta chain was sequenced during a study of T cells in Graves' hyperthyroidism and ophthalmopathy. General study points: Stable hyperthyroidism was told apart from ophthalmopathy by a model built on 13 V-J features. Ophthalmopathy was predicted by the model a median of approximately 6 months ahead of onset. Most thyroid clonotypes with frequency above 0.001 were detected in blood.

With regard to this clonotype: Its antigen remains unknown.

RNA transcripts gave rise to amplified TCR beta CDR3 regions. A first-round RT-PCR of the TCR CDR3 used the HTBI primer set. TCRdb processed the multiplex PCR reads anew with MiXCR; each CDR3 protein has one entry. The sample has about 570,000 distinct CDR3 sequences, around 46% seen once. Each diagnosis was grounded in clinical symptoms, serum thyroxine and TRAb, thyroid ultrasound, and orbital computed tomography. Germline CDR1 and CDR2: SGHTS and YDEGEE. Trimming shortened V by 6 bases and J by 5 bases, and 8 bases separated the two germline ends. The CDR3 is made up of 11 amino acids. The sample consisted of peripheral blood or thyroid tissue (not recorded which). This chain uses TRBV5-8 with TRBJ1-1; D is unresolved. The TCR originated in an adult woman with Graves' disease, either hyperthyroidism or ophthalmopathy (not recorded which). This CDR3 is CASTERTEAFF. As DNA, the CDR3 is TGTGCCAGCACAGAGCGGACTGAAGCTTTCTTT.